The clone carrying this T cell receptor (beta chain) was detected a few times. Authors' processing steps: Cell counts per sample came from amplifying reference gene primers. The protocol was immunoSEQ multiplex PCR, while the TCRdb copy is restricted to in-frame clones and leaves out a portion. V, J and clone size reflect that table, while D and trimming were determined from the DNA. The sample has about 73,000 clones, roughly four fifths seen once. The data were taken from a study of blood T cell repertoires in COVID-19. The overall study: Whether acute or convalescent, the COVID-19 samples came from the United States, Italy and Spain. Nucleic acid was either cDNA or gDNA, and it came from T cells, B-cell-depleted T cells, or PBMCs.

This CDR3 comprises 12 residues. Germline CDR1 LNHDA, CDR2 SQIVND (reference sequence). Trimming took 3 bases from V and 2 from J, leaving 4 bases between them. The sample consisted of peripheral blood. J is TRBJ1-2 and V is TRBV19; D gene ambiguous. The sequence came from a woman aged 60-70 years with acute or convalescent COVID-19. The chain's CDR3 is CASSMQNYGYTF. The CDR3 coding sequence is TGTGCCAGTAGTATGCAGAACTATGGCTACACCTTC.